Each of the 6 T cell receptor beta chains below was sequenced from the same sample in a study of Ad26.COV2.S vaccination and SARS-CoV-2 variants. Assay used: immunoSEQ multiplex PCR; TCRdb lists only in-frame clones, some missing. The repertoire holds roughly 350,000 clones, with approximately 86% as singletons. The sample's treatment: about 20 received Ad26.COV2.S at low or high dose, single or two shots; about 5 received placebo; per-sample allocation not given. Sampling happened 63 days after the first vaccine or placebo injection. The material was peripheral blood, obtained in a trial of Ad26.COV2.S vaccine versus placebo. The receptors shown here come from a person aged 18-60 years who received the Ad26.COV2.S COVID-19 vaccine or a placebo.

This clone was counted between two and nine times. This chain joins TRBV29-1 and TRBJ2-7; TRBD2 matches 7 bases. The CDR3 has 12 residues. CDR1 SQVTM and CDR2 ANQGSEA come from the germline V gene. V lost 7 bases and J lost 2; bases outside the gene matches: 5. The CDR3 region is CSAGGGPYEQYF. CDR3 nucleotide sequence: TGCAGCGCGGGAGGAGGACCCTACGAGCAGTACTTC.

J is TRBJ2-6 and V is TRBV27; a weak D match, TRBD2 (6 bases). CDR3 length equals 15 residues. The V gene lost 3 bases and the J gene lost 4 bases, with 10 bases spanning the gap. From germline, CDR1 is MNHEY and CDR2 SMNVEV (reference sequence). CDR3 amino acids: CASSLGGTGANVLTF. In nucleotides, the CDR3 is TGTGCCAGCAGTTTGGGAGGTACCGGGGCCAACGTCCTGACTTTC.

This clone has a single count. In nucleotides, the CDR3 is TGTGCCTGGAGTTCTAGCGGGAGGTCAAATGAGCAGTTCTTC. This encodes CAWSSSGRSNEQFF. The genes are TRBV30 and TRBJ2-1; 11 bases align to TRBD2. CDR3 length: 14 residues. The ends lost 2 bases at V and 7 bases at J; junction bases unmatched: 4. The germline CDR1 and CDR2 sequences are GTSNPN and SVGIG (reference sequence).

The V call is TRBV5-1, the J call TRBJ1-1; perhaps TRBD1 as D (5 bases). The V gene's germline CDR1 is SGHRS and CDR2 YFSETQ. The CDR3 is 14 amino acids. V was shortened by 2 bases and J by 1 base, with 9 bases between the two germline ends. The CDR3 reads CASSFSTGNTEAFF. The CDR3 bases are TGCGCCAGCAGCTTTTCCACAGGGAACACTGAAGCTTTCTTT.

As for this clone: Other DNA sequences in this sample translate to the same CDR3. The genes are TRBV12-3 or TRBV12-4 and TRBJ2-3; D is uncertain. The CDR3 extends over 12 amino acids. The ends were cut back, 5 bases at V and 3 bases at J, with 6 bases in the middle. CDR3 DNA sequence: TGTGCCAGCAGTCCTGGGACAGATACGCAGTATTTT. Translated: CASSPGTDTQYF.

V and J are TRBV6-5 and TRBJ1-5; D perhaps matches TRBD1 (6 bases). The CDR3 sequence is 15 residues long. Trimming removed 6 bases at V and 6 bases at J, with 18 bases between. Germline V gene lookup returns CDR1 MNHEY and CDR2 SVGAGI. The CDR3 DNA reads as TGTGCCAGCAGACCGGAGGGGGGGAGGGGTCAGCCCCAGCATTTT. Translating it yields CASRPEGGRGQPQHF.